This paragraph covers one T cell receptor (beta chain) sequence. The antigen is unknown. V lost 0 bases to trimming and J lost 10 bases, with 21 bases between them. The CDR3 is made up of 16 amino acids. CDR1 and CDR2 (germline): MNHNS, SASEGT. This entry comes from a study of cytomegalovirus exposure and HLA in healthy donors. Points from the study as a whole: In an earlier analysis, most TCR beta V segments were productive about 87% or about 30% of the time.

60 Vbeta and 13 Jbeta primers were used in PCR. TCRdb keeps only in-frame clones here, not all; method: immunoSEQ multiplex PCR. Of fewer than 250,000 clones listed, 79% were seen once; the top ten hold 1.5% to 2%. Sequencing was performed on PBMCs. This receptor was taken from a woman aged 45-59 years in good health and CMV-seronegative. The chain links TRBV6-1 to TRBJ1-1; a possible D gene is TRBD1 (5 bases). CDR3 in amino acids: CASSEALPARGKGAFF. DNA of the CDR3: TGTGCCAGCAGTGAAGCCCTCCCAGCGCGGGGGAAGGGAGCTTTCTTT.